The 14 T cell receptor beta chains presented below share a single source sample, sequenced in a study of cytomegalovirus exposure and HLA in healthy donors. Measured with immunoSEQ multiplex PCR; TCRdb has only the in-frame clones, and not every one. This table holds around 150,000 clones, 88% found once. What was sequenced was PBMCs. All receptors derive from a man aged 18-30 years in good health and CMV-seronegative.

This clone was found many times. This chain uses TRBV6-1 with TRBJ1-6, with TRBD1 identical over 9 bases. This CDR3 is built from 15 residues. Trimming cost V 4 bases and J 7 bases; bases outside gene matches: 5. CDR1 MNHNS and CDR2 SASEGT come from the germline V gene. The CDR3 sequence: CASSAWTGENSPLHF. The CDR3 region has the DNA TGTGCCAGCAGTGCTTGGACAGGGGAAAATTCACCCCTCCACTTT.

Of note for this clone: The sample has other DNA sequences that encode this CDR3 too. V is TRBV29-1 and J is TRBJ2-1; TRBD2 matches 9 bases. CDR3 length equals 13 residues. The V gene's germline CDR1 is SQVTM and CDR2 ANQGSEA. J was trimmed by 4 bases and V by 6 bases; bases with no gene match: 4. CDR3: CSVMTSGYNEQFF. The CDR3 DNA sequence: TGCAGCGTCATGACTAGCGGATACAATGAGCAGTTCTTC.

The rearrangement joins TRBV19 to TRBJ1-5; a weak D match, TRBD1 (5 bases). The CDR3 has 14 amino acids. Germline V gene lookup returns CDR1 LNHDA and CDR2 SQIVND (reference sequence). Trimming shortened V by 7 bases and J by 10 bases, and 20 bases separated the two germline ends. The CDR3 nucleotides are TGTGCCAGTACTCCTGCGGGGGGGGACCAACCCCAGCATTTT. Translation: CASTPAGGDQPQHF.

The chain couples TRBV4-1 to TRBJ1-1, with 9 positions matching TRBD1. The CDR3 loop spans 13 amino acids. CDR1 is MGHRA, CDR2 YSYEKL, per germline. Trimming took 6 bases from V and 7 from J; bases not matched to a gene: 6. CDR3 sequence reads: CASRVQGASEAFF. The CDR3 DNA reads as TGCGCCAGCAGAGTACAGGGGGCTAGTGAAGCTTTCTTT.

V and J are TRBV7-2 and TRBJ1-1; 9 bases are shared with TRBD1. The germline CDR1 and CDR2 sequences are SGHTA and FQGNSA. V lost 2 bases to trimming and J lost 6 bases; unmatched junction nucleotides: 10. This CDR3 is 16 amino acids long. The CDR3 DNA reads as TGTGCCAGCAGCTTAATCGGGACAGGGCCTCGCGCTGAAGCTTTCTTT. Protein: CASSLIGTGPRAEAFF.

V is TRBV27 and J is TRBJ2-2; 8 bases map to TRBD1. Trimming cost V 2 bases and J 5 bases; bases outside gene matches: 4. Germline assignment: CDR1 MNHEY and CDR2 SMNVEV (reference sequence). CDR3 length: 15 amino acids. The CDR3 here is CASSLRDRPTGELFF. The CDR3 region has the DNA TGTGCCAGCAGTTTAAGGGACAGGCCTACCGGGGAGCTGTTTTTT.

V and J are TRBV7-2 and TRBJ2-4, with D possibly TRBD1 on 6 matching bases. V lost 6 bases and J 0 bases, leaving 15 bases between the germline ends. This CDR3 contains 16 residues. Looked up from germline, CDR1 is SGHTA and CDR2 is FQGNSA. The CDR3 protein is CASRYTGMIAKNIQYF. The CDR3 DNA reads as TGTGCCAGCAGGTATACAGGGATGATAGCCAAAAACATTCAGTACTTC.

The chain uses TRBV10-3 and TRBJ1-4; TRBD1 aligns across 8 bases. This CDR3 region has 15 residues. Germline CDR1 and CDR2: ENHRY and SYGVKD. J was trimmed by 8 bases and V by 3 bases; bases with no gene match: 8. CDR3 region: CAISDPDRGGEKLFF. The CDR3 coding sequence is TGTGCCATCAGTGATCCCGACAGGGGAGGCGAAAAACTGTTTTTT.

The chain joins TRBV4-1 to TRBJ2-1; possibly TRBD2 for D (6 bases). With 0 bases removed from V and 10 bases from J, the gap between germline ends came to 16 bases. Germline assignment: CDR1 MGHRA and CDR2 YSYEKL. The CDR3 length is 15 residues. CDR3 nucleotide sequence: TGCGCCAGCAGCCAAGAATCGGGGGTAGGAGGCGAGCAGTTCTTC. This codes for CASSQESGVGGEQFF.

The chain employs TRBV5-1 and TRBJ1-4; D gene uncertain. CDR1 SGHRS and CDR2 YFSETQ come from the germline V gene. The length of the CDR3 is 14 residues. Trimming removed 2 bases from V and 4 bases from J, with 9 bases in between. CDR3 coding DNA: TGCGCCAGCAGCTTCGGGGATATTAATGAAAAACTGTTTTTT. It codes for CASSFGDINEKLFF.

J is TRBJ2-5 and V is TRBV6-1, with 9 nucleotides matching TRBD2. Germline loops: CDR1 MNHNS, CDR2 SASEGT. J was trimmed by 5 bases and V by 4 bases; bases with no gene match: 5. The CDR3 is made up of 14 amino acids. CDR3 DNA sequence: TGTGCCAGCAGTGTTGCGGGGGGGCCGGAGACCCAGTACTTC. Translated: CASSVAGGPETQYF.

The CDR3 sequence: CASSRSGTGGDFVYGYTF. For the CDR3, the DNA is TGTGCCAGCAGCCGCAGTGGGACAGGGGGCGATTTCGTTTATGGCTACACCTTC. This chain uses TRBV13 with TRBJ1-2; 12 positions match TRBD1. CDR3 length: 18 amino acids. J gave up 5 bases and V 5 bases, and 15 bases lay outside the gene matches. CDR1 and CDR2 from the germline V gene are PRHDT and FYEKMQ (reference sequence).

Notes on this clone: The sample has other DNA sequences that encode this CDR3 too. V gene TRBV5-1 combines with J gene TRBJ2-2, with TRBD1 matching over 10 bases. Trimming took 0 bases from V and 4 from J; bases not matched to a gene: 3. This CDR3 contains 16 residues. Germline assignment: CDR1 SGHRS and CDR2 YFSETQ. The CDR3 DNA reads TGCGCCAGCAGCTTGGGACAGGGGGCGCCCACCGGGGAGCTGTTTTTT. Its translation: CASSLGQGAPTGELFF.

This chain joins TRBV5-5 and TRBJ2-2, with 12 bases lining up with TRBD2. The germline V gene encodes CDR1 SGHKS and CDR2 YYEKEE (reference sequence). After removal of 4 bases from V and 7 bases from J, the junction contained 5 bases not matched to a gene. This CDR3 has 15 residues. The CDR3 bases are TGTGCCAGCAGCCCAGGACTAGCGGGGATCGGGGAGCTGTTTTTT. It translates to CASSPGLAGIGELFF.